Below are 21 T cell receptor beta chains sequenced from a single sample in a study of cytomegalovirus exposure and HLA in healthy donors. It was with 60 Vbeta and 13 Jbeta primers that the PCR ran. Repertoires were generated with immunoSEQ multiplex PCR, while TCRdb's copy carries only in-frame clones and drops some. The table includes around 130,000 clones, about 80% detected once. Material: PBMCs. These receptors all stem from a male donor in good health and CMV-seronegative.

The J gene is TRBJ2-2, the V gene TRBV9; weak D call: TRBD2 (5 bases). The CDR3 has 13 residues. With 0 bases removed from V and 5 bases from J, the gap between germline ends came to 5 bases. CDR1 SGDLS and CDR2 YYNGEE come from the germline V gene. CDR3 protein: CASSVGGTGELFF. The CDR3 nucleotides read TGTGCCAGCAGCGTAGGCGGGACCGGGGAGCTGTTTTTT.

The CDR3 DNA follows: TGTGCCAGCAGTTTATCAATGACAGTTGGTTCACCCCTCCACTTT. Translated, it gives CASSLSMTVGSPLHF. The rearrangement joins TRBV27 to TRBJ1-6; maybe TRBD1 (5 bases). The CDR3 has 15 residues. The ends were cut back, 0 bases at V and 9 bases at J, with 12 bases in the middle. CDR1 and CDR2 (germline): MNHEY, SMNVEV (reference sequence).

This clone was seen a few times. The rearrangement links TRBV19 to TRBJ1-2; D call uncertain. CDR3 length: 12 amino acids. Per germline, CDR1 LNHDA and CDR2 SQIVND (reference sequence). V was cut by 2 bases and J by 8 bases, with 9 bases left in between. CDR3 in DNA: TGTGCCAGTAGTATATTAACAGAAGGCTACACCTTC. Residues: CASSILTEGYTF.

Turning to this clone: An end of the junction differs from the germline gene, which may be a read error. The chain is built from TRBV4-1 and TRBJ1-4, with 10 bases matching TRBD1. Germline CDR1 reads MGHRA; CDR2 reads YSYEKL. The CDR3 sequence is 15 residues long. The chain's CDR3 is CASSSPTGGTEKLFF. The CDR3 DNA reads TGTGCCAGCAGCTCCCCGACAGGGGGCACTGAAAAACTGTTTTTT.

The chain combines TRBV5-1 with TRBJ1-2, with 7 bases identical to TRBD1. Germline V gene data show CDR1 as SGHRS and CDR2 as YFSETQ. After removal of 4 bases from V and 0 bases from J, the junction contained 6 bases not matched to a gene. CDR3 length equals 15 residues. CDR3 in amino acids: CASSPGTVSNYGYTF. The CDR3, as DNA: TGCGCCAGCAGCCCAGGGACAGTTTCTAACTATGGCTACACCTTC. Variable domain in full (rest from reference TRBV5-1 and TRBJ1-2): KAGVTQTPRYLIKTRGQQVTLSCSPISGHRSVSWYQQTPGQGLQFLFEYFSETQRNKGNFPGRFSGRQFSNSRSEMNVSTLELGDSALYLCASSPGTVSNYGYTFGSGTRLTVV.

This clone turned up a few times. The rearrangement links TRBV4-2 to TRBJ1-2; 7 positions agree with TRBD1. CDR1 LGHNA and CDR2 YNFKEQ come from the germline V gene. J lost 4 bases, V lost 3 bases, and 5 bases had no gene match. The CDR3 loop spans 14 amino acids. The DNA of the CDR3 is TGTGCCAGCAGCCAGGACAGGACTGGCTATGGCTACACCTTC. It codes for CASSQDRTGYGYTF.

This clone was seen only a few times. The J gene is TRBJ1-6, the V gene TRBV25-1; D is unresolved. CDR1 and CDR2 (germline): MGHDK, SYGVNS. The V gene lost 8 bases and the J gene lost 3 bases, with 14 bases spanning the gap. There are 15 residues in the CDR3. CDR3 bases: TGTGCCAGCCACTGTGGAGAGCACTATAATTCACCCCTCCACTTT. Protein product: CASHCGEHYNSPLHF.

The rearrangement uses TRBV27 and TRBJ2-5; possible D gene TRBD2, 5 bases. Deletions cut 2 bases from V and 5 bases from J, with 6 bases between. Germline V CDR1 and CDR2: MNHEY, SMNVEV (reference sequence). The CDR3 length is 12 residues. The CDR3 here is CASSLTGETQYF. The DNA for the CDR3 is TGTGCCAGCAGTTTAACGGGGGAGACCCAGTACTTC.

The gene calls are TRBV18 and TRBJ2-6; weak D call: TRBD1 (6 bases). Germline CDR1 and CDR2: KGHSH and LQKENI. CDR3 size: 15 residues. Trimming took off 5 bases at V and 1 base at J, with 9 bases between the two ends. The CDR3 DNA reads TGTGCCAGCTCAACTACAGGGTCTGGGGCCAACGTCCTGACTTTC. Its translation is CASSTTGSGANVLTF.

This clone was seen a handful of times. The rearrangement links TRBV11-3 to TRBJ2-1; D remains unclear. CDR1 and CDR2 from the germline V gene are SGHNT and YENEEA. The V end lost 1 base, the J end lost 0 bases, and 16 bases lay between the germline ends. The CDR3 extends over 18 amino acids. The DNA for the CDR3 is TGTGCCAGCAGCTTAGGTTCTGGTGTAGGCGGCTCCTACAATGAGCAGTTCTTC. Translating it yields CASSLGSGVGGSYNEQFF.

This clone was seen once. The chain joins TRBV6-1 to TRBJ2-1; possibly TRBD2 for D (5 bases). Per the germline V gene, CDR1 is MNHNS and CDR2 is SASEGT. This CDR3 contains 15 residues. V lost 0 bases, J lost 5 bases, and 11 bases lay in between. The CDR3 here is CASSEALERHNEQFF. CDR3 bases: TGTGCCAGCAGTGAAGCGCTGGAGCGGCACAATGAGCAGTTCTTC.

This clone has just a few counts. V gene TRBV2 combines with J gene TRBJ2-1, with TRBD2 identical over 9 bases. Germline assignment: CDR1 SNHLY and CDR2 FYNNEI. The CDR3 sequence is 14 residues long. V dropped 4 bases and J dropped 9; count of bases not matched to a gene: 7. For the CDR3, the DNA is TGTGCCAGCAGTGTTGCGGGAGGGCCCGGTGAGCAGTTCTTC. Translating it yields CASSVAGGPGEQFF.

The chain has TRBV6-5 and TRBJ1-2; TRBD1 agrees at 8 bases. V shed 2 bases and J 6 bases; nucleotides not matched to a gene: 5. Germline CDR1 is MNHEY and CDR2 is SVGAGI. The CDR3 has 14 amino acids. The CDR3: CASSYQGARDGYTF. CDR3 nucleotide sequence: TGTGCCAGCAGTTACCAGGGGGCGCGAGATGGCTACACCTTC.

The chain carries TRBV18 and TRBJ2-1, with 7 bases matching TRBD2. The CDR3 is 16 amino acids. J lost 15 bases, V lost 1 base, and 18 bases had no gene match. Per the germline V gene, CDR1 is KGHSH and CDR2 is LQKENI. The CDR3 sequence is CASSPLDGGYPQSRFF. For the CDR3, the DNA is TGTGCCAGCTCACCACTGGACGGGGGGTACCCGCAGAGTCGGTTCTTC. The full variable domain, in which reference TRBV18 and TRBJ2-1 provide the parts outside the CDR3, is NAGVMQNPRHLVRRRGQEARLRCSPMKGHSHVYWYRQLPEEGLKFMVYLQKENIIDESGMPKERFSAEFPKEGPSILRIQQVVRGDSAAYFCASSPLDGGYPQSRFFGPGTRLTVL.

For the CDR3, the DNA is TGCGCCAGCAGATACAGGGGGCTGATCATAGATTCACCCCTCCACTTT. It encodes CASRYRGLIIDSPLHF. The rearrangement uses TRBV5-1 and TRBJ1-6; 9 bases are a match to TRBD1. Trimming at V came to 5 bases and at J to 8 bases, leaving 11 bases not matched to a gene. This CDR3 region has 16 residues. Germline V gene data show CDR1 as SGHRS and CDR2 as YFSETQ.

The chain recombines TRBV2 with TRBJ2-1; the match to TRBD2 covers 11 bases. The CDR3 covers 13 residues. Germline V gene data show CDR1 as SNHLY and CDR2 as FYNNEI. The V gene end was trimmed by 8 bases and the J gene end by 6 bases; junction bases not matched to a gene: 3. The CDR3 bases are TGTGCCAGCGAGGGACTAGCGGTCAATGAGCAGTTCTTC. It codes for CASEGLAVNEQFF.

V is TRBV10-3 and J is TRBJ1-5; the D is unclear. V lost 2 bases to trimming and J lost 2 bases, with 4 bases between them. Per the germline V gene, CDR1 is ENHRY and CDR2 is SYGVKD. The CDR3 is 13 residues long. CDR3: CAISELGNQPQHF. CDR3 DNA sequence: TGTGCCATCAGTGAGCTCGGCAATCAGCCCCAGCATTTT.

The J gene is TRBJ2-3, the V gene TRBV9, with 7 positions matching TRBD1. The V and J ends lost 3 bases and 0 bases, in that order; junction bases with no gene match: 4. This CDR3 contains 15 residues. The germline V gene has CDR1 SGDLS and CDR2 YYNGEE. The CDR3 spells CASSAQGHSTDTQYF. The CDR3 nucleotides read TGTGCCAGCAGCGCACAGGGGCATAGCACAGATACGCAGTATTTT.

The chain has TRBV27 and TRBJ2-3; 8 bases align to TRBD2. V dropped 6 bases and J dropped 4; count of bases not matched to a gene: 12. CDR3 size: 16 residues. The germline V gene encodes CDR1 MNHEY and CDR2 SMNVEV (reference sequence). CDR3 protein: CASRRPGLGFSDTQYF. CDR3 bases: TGTGCCAGCAGACGACCGGGACTAGGGTTCTCAGATACGCAGTATTTT.

Worth noting for this clone: Its ends do not fully match the called genes, so a read error is possible. V usage is TRBV7-9 and J usage is TRBJ2-1; 9 positions match TRBD2. The CDR3 is 17 amino acids. CDR1 and CDR2 from the germline V gene are SEHNR and FQNEAQ (reference sequence). CDR3 region: CSSSPRLAGASYNEQFF. CDR3 coding DNA: TGTTCCAGCAGCCCCCGATTAGCGGGAGCTTCCTACAATGAGCAGTTCTTC.

The chain is built from TRBV4-3 and TRBJ1-4, with D hard to call. Deletions cut 1 base from V and 3 bases from J, with 9 bases between. This CDR3 region has 15 residues. Germline CDR1 reads LGHNA; CDR2 reads YSLEER. Here the CDR3 DNA reads TGCGCCAGCAGCCAAGCTCCCAGGCCTAATGAAAAACTGTTTTTT. Its translation: CASSQAPRPNEKLFF.